This T cell receptor beta chain was captured by sequencing in a study of shared clonotypes between healthy human individuals. To note about this clone: Its target is not known.

The CDR3 sequence is 14 residues long. V was clipped by 4 bases and J by 7 bases, with 13 bases between them. Germline values: CDR1 MNHNS, CDR2 SASEGT. Sequencing used immunoSEQ multiplex PCR; TCRdb keeps in-frame clones, though not all of them. Of some 2.3 million clones listed, more than 80% are singletons. Findings of the study overall: Clonotypes shared by all four donors outscored non-shared clonotypes in generation probability. Donors were few, which limited the genetic and exposure-history diversity represented.

The gene calls are TRBV6-1 and TRBJ2-2, with a possible D match to TRBD2 (6 bases). This clonotype originated in a man aged 18 to 30 in good health. Some clones in this sample may be carry-over from other donors' samples. The sequenced sample was naive CD4+ T cells from PBMCs. This sample's subset: CD45RA+ positively selected. The CDR3 reads CASSVEGLDGELFF. In DNA form, the CDR3 reads TGTGCCAGCAGTGTGGAGGGTTTAGACGGGGAGCTGTTTTTT.